The rows below give T cell receptor beta chains drawn from one sample of a study of regulatory T cells in long-lasting Graves disease. TCRdb passed the multiplex PCR reads through MiXCR, listing each CDR3 protein once. This sample yields almost 350,000 distinct CDR3 sequences, of which around 19% are seen a single time; around 30% belongs to the top ten. Material: peripheral blood mononuclear cells (PBMCs), obtained when the disease was refractory, from a patient treated with antithyroid drugs. The receptors originated from a female donor with Graves disease. Both conserved end residues are part of each CDR3.

V	J	CDR3
TRBV25-1	TRBJ2-7	CASSGRGKVEQYF
TRBV3-1	TRBJ1-2	CASSHGQGGGYTF
TRBV7-9	TRBJ2-1	CASTPGLAGVNEQFF
TRBV20-1	TRBJ1-5	CSAATGLGNQPQHF
TRBV7-2	TRBJ1-1	CASSYRGTRAEAFF
TRBV12-3/TRBV12-4	TRBJ2-2	CASRRLTNTGELFF
TRBV12-3/TRBV12-4	TRBJ2-7	CASRPGTRVSEQYF
TRBV18	TRBJ2-1	CASSPPGVSVSNEQFF
TRBV7-2	TRBJ1-4	CASSLKWLGARTNEKLFF
TRBV20-1	TRBJ2-7	CSARAPRQGSSYEQYF
TRBV14	TRBJ2-5	CASSQGGAIQETQYF
TRBV18	TRBJ2-2	CASSPPRGQENTGELFF
TRBV5-1	TRBJ1-4	CAPSPVQGGEKLFF
TRBV7-2	TRBJ2-3	CASSTGTSGAPTDTQYF
TRBV4-1	TRBJ1-1	CASSHLVKNTEAFF
TRBV7-2	TRBJ1-6	CASSPGRRNSPLHF
TRBV4-1	TRBJ1-2	CASSQGWGEFLYGYTF
TRBV7-8	TRBJ1-4	CASSLRQGLSEKLFF
TRBV7-2	TRBJ1-6	CASRETRDKPLHF
TRBV5-6	TRBJ1-1	CVSSLGQMNTEAFF
TRBV9	TRBJ2-7	CAGSVGDSPSYGQYF
TRBV19	TRBJ1-6	CASSTVGVSPLHF